One and the same sample provided the 15 T cell receptor beta chains below, sequenced in a study of early T cells in non-severe SARS-CoV-2 infection (dated by TCRdb to about 2021). Library prep was done by 5' RACE. The reads were generated on a NextSeq 500. TCRdb itself trimmed the public reads at Q25 with fastp, ran MiXCR and retained productive beta chains. Rows merge per CDR3 protein into single entries with the most common DNA and genes. The sample includes tens of thousands of distinct CDR3 sequences, with about 5.6% observed a single time. The ten largest clonotypes hold roughly 4.8% of the sample. The sequencing sample was made of whole blood. Receptors were obtained from an adult who was a healthcare worker with PCR-confirmed SARS-CoV-2 infection or an uninfected control (not recorded which).

This clonotype came up many times. CDR3: CSARVAAENNEQFF. The DNA for the CDR3 is TGCAGTGCTAGAGTCGCGGCAGAAAACAATGAGCAGTTCTTC. The chain joins TRBV20-1 to TRBJ2-1; D unresolved. With 1 base removed from V and 5 bases from J, the gap between germline ends came to 12 bases. The CDR3 totals 14 residues. Germline values: CDR1 DFQATT, CDR2 SNEGSKA (reference sequence).

In the case of this clonotype: A much larger clone is a single base away; this may be a read error. This chain connects TRBV9 to TRBJ2-7; maybe TRBD1 (5 bases). Germline loops: CDR1 SGDLS, CDR2 YYNGEE. Trimming shortened V by 4 bases and J by 8 bases, and 22 bases separated the two germline ends. The CDR3 runs 15 residues. The CDR3 sequence: CASSPGGGALDKQYF. The CDR3 DNA follows: TGTGCCAGCAGCCCCGGTGGTGGGGCCCTAGACAAGCAGTACTTC.

This clonotype was counted at least ten times. V and J are TRBV7-9 and TRBJ2-7; D ambiguous. Germline assignment: CDR1 SEHNR and CDR2 FQNEAQ (reference sequence). V was pared by 4 bases and J by 3 bases, with 4 bases between. The CDR3 spans 11 residues. DNA of the CDR3: TGTGCCAGCAGCTCCTACTACGAGCAGTACTTC. Translating gives CASSSYYEQYF.

This chain connects TRBV5-1 to TRBJ1-1; 7 bases line up with TRBD1. The CDR3 length is 16 residues. The V gene end was trimmed by 3 bases and the J gene end by 1 base; junction bases not matched to a gene: 9. Germline V gives CDR1 SGHRS, CDR2 YFSETQ. The CDR3 protein is CASSSRPRGPNTEAFF. In nucleotides, the CDR3 is TGCGCCAGCAGCTCGCGGCCAAGGGGGCCGAACACTGAAGCTTTCTTT.

In its sample, this clonotype was seen a few times. The V call is TRBV7-2, the J call TRBJ2-7; D gene uncertain. CDR3 length: 12 residues. V was clipped by 3 bases and J by 0 bases, with 3 bases between them. Germline V lookup: CDR1 SGHTA, CDR2 FQGNSA. CDR3 region: CASSFASYEQYF. DNA for the CDR3: TGTGCCAGCAGCTTTGCCTCCTACGAGCAGTACTTC.

This clonotype was detected ten times or more. The chain couples TRBV12-3 or TRBV12-4 to TRBJ1-5, with 7 bases aligning to TRBD1. The V segment lost 5 bases and the J segment 2 bases; nucleotides outside the gene matches: 3. CDR3 length equals 14 residues. The CDR3 protein is CASSLGTGNQPQHF. Here the CDR3 DNA reads TGTGCCAGCAGTCTAGGGACAGGCAATCAGCCCCAGCATTTT.

Only a few counts were recorded for this clonotype. V gene TRBV12-3 or TRBV12-4 combines with J gene TRBJ2-4, with D hard to call. V lost 3 bases and J 0 bases, leaving 3 bases between the germline ends. The CDR3 contains 13 residues. DNA of the CDR3: TGTGCCAGCAGTTTCGGAGCCAAAAACATTCAGTACTTC. This gives the protein CASSFGAKNIQYF.

This clonotype has a count of ten or more. The rearrangement joins TRBV6-1 to TRBJ1-1; 11 positions agree with TRBD1. CDR1 MNHNS and CDR2 SASEGT come from the germline V gene. Trimming took 4 bases from V and 7 from J; bases not matched to a gene: 8. The CDR3 is 15 amino acids. Here the CDR3 DNA reads TGTGCCAGCAGTGCCCGTGGACAGGGGGCCCTTGAAGCTTTCTTT. This translates into CASSARGQGALEAFF.

This clonotype was observed many times. The CDR3 protein is CSAKGVGTGSPTDTQYF. The CDR3 DNA is TGCAGTGCTAAGGGGGTGGGTACAGGGTCCCCCACAGATACGCAGTATTTT. This sequence joins TRBV20-1 and TRBJ2-3, with a weak D call TRBD1 (6 bases). Trimming took off 4 bases at V and 2 bases at J, with 22 bases between the two ends. Germline CDR1 reads DFQATT; CDR2 reads SNEGSKA (reference sequence). CDR3 length equals 17 residues.

This clonotype was counted ten times or more. The V call is TRBV20-1, the J call TRBJ2-5, with D unresolved. Germline V CDR1 and CDR2: DFQATT, SNEGSKA (reference sequence). V gave up 3 bases and J gave up 1 base, with 9 bases separating them. The CDR3 contains 13 residues. As DNA, the CDR3 is TGCAGTGCTAGTCCAGGATCCCAAGAGACCCAGTACTTC. Its protein is CSASPGSQETQYF.

In nucleotides, the CDR3 is TGCGCCAGCAGCTTGGAACGAGCGGAGGGGCAGTACTTC. Its translation: CASSLERAEGQYF. The J gene is TRBJ2-7, the V gene TRBV5-1; a possible D gene is TRBD2 (6 bases). Trimming removed 0 bases at V and 9 bases at J, with 13 bases between. This CDR3 has 13 residues. From germline, CDR1 is SGHRS and CDR2 YFSETQ.

This clonotype was seen at least ten times. The chain carries TRBV18 and TRBJ1-2, with a possible D match to TRBD1 (6 bases). The CDR3 is 15 amino acids. The V end was cut by 4 bases, the J end by 4 bases, with 16 bases between. CDR1 KGHSH and CDR2 LQKENI come from the germline V gene. The CDR3 loop reads CASSLGTGAPYGYTF. The CDR3 DNA is TGTGCCAGCTCACTGGGGACGGGGGCACCCTATGGCTACACCTTC.

This clonotype appeared many times. The genes are TRBV5-1 and TRBJ1-1; the D gene is possibly TRBD1 (5 bases). Germline V gene lookup returns CDR1 SGHRS and CDR2 YFSETQ. The CDR3 covers 15 residues. The V end lost 2 bases, the J end lost 0 bases, and 11 bases lay between the germline ends. DNA for the CDR3: TGCGCCAGCAGCTTCTTGAGGGGTATGAACACTGAAGCTTTCTTT. It codes for CASSFLRGMNTEAFF.

This clonotype appeared many times. The rearrangement uses TRBV5-1 and TRBJ2-1, with TRBD2 matching over 9 bases. Germline loops: CDR1 SGHRS, CDR2 YFSETQ. The CDR3 length is 16 residues. V lost 4 bases, J lost 5 bases, and 10 bases stayed unmatched. Written as DNA, the CDR3 is TGCGCCAGCAGCCGCCCAAAGGGACTAGCCAACAATGAGCAGTTCTTC. Residues: CASSRPKGLANNEQFF.

The table lists this clonotype with many counts. The chain carries TRBV3-1 and TRBJ1-5; a possible D gene is TRBD1 (5 bases). The CDR3 is 14 residues long. Trimming cost V 6 bases and J 5 bases, with 14 bases left between them. Germline lookup yields CDR1 LGHDT and CDR2 YNNKEL (reference sequence). Written as DNA, the CDR3 is TGTGCCAGCAGTCCAGGGTACCCCGATCAGCCCCAGCATTTT. It specifies CASSPGYPDQPQHF.